One sample yielded the 17 T cell receptor beta chains listed below, sequenced in a study of blood T cell repertoires in COVID-19. TCRdb's copy holds only in-frame clones and misses some; the assay was immunoSEQ multiplex PCR. This table holds 220,000 or so clones, 86% found once. The sample was peripheral blood. The receptors originated from a woman in her forties or fifties with COVID-19, enrolled during active disease.

The chain couples TRBV7-6 to TRBJ2-2; the D is unclear. The CDR3 has 14 residues. The V end was cut by 1 base, the J end by 7 bases, with 10 bases between. In germline, CDR1 is SGHVS, CDR2 FNYEAQ. CDR3 loop: CASSLVTTGGELFF. In DNA, the CDR3 is TGTGCCAGCAGCTTAGTAACCACGGGCGGGGAGCTGTTTTTT.

The table lists this clone with a count of one. V is TRBV7-9 and J is TRBJ2-7, with 9 bases fitting TRBD1. The junction had 5 bases not matched to a gene; V was cut back by 6 bases and J by 5 bases. Germline V gene lookup returns CDR1 SEHNR and CDR2 FQNEAQ (reference sequence). This CDR3 is built from 13 residues. CDR3 nucleotide sequence: TGTGCCAGCAGTTACAGGGGGCTCGACGAGCAGTACTTC. Its translation is CASSYRGLDEQYF. The variable domain in full, with the rest retrieved from reference TRBV7-9 and TRBJ2-7, is DTGVSQNPRHKITKRGQNVTFRCDPISEHNRLYWYRQTLGQGPEFLTYFQNEAQLEKSRLLSDRFSAERPKGSFSTLEIQRTEQGDSAMYLCASSYRGLDEQYFGPGTRLTVT.

V is TRBV2 and J is TRBJ2-7, with D possibly matching TRBD1 (6 bases). The CDR3 sequence is 13 residues long. CDR1 is SNHLY, CDR2 FYNNEI, per germline. The V gene lost 6 bases and the J gene lost 6 bases, with 15 bases spanning the gap. CDR3 DNA: TGTGCCAGCAGACTCACAGGGTTTGGCGAGCAGTACGTC. It codes for CASRLTGFGEQYV.

The sample holds a few counts of this clone. The CDR3 DNA reads TGTGCCAGCAGTGAAGGCCGGAGACAGTTAAATTCACCCCTCCACTTT. Translation gives CASSEGRRQLNSPLHF. J is TRBJ1-6 and V is TRBV6-1; possible D gene TRBD1, 5 bases. CDR1 and CDR2 from the germline V gene are MNHNS and SASEGT. The CDR3 contains 16 residues. Trimming cost V 1 base and J 7 bases, with 14 bases left between them.

The gene calls are TRBV7-8 and TRBJ1-6, with D possibly TRBD1 on 6 matching bases. This CDR3 is 15 amino acids long. The germline V gene has CDR1 SGHVS and CDR2 FQNEAQ. V lost 3 bases and J lost 7, with 13 bases in between. The CDR3 is CASSLYRVGNSPLHF. CDR3 DNA sequence: TGTGCCAGCAGCTTGTACAGGGTAGGGAATTCACCCCTCCACTTT.

V is TRBV30 and J is TRBJ1-2; 7 nucleotides line up with TRBD1. This CDR3 has 13 residues. With V trimmed by 7 bases and J by 2 bases, 7 bases remained unmatched. Germline-derived CDR1 and CDR2 are GTSNPN and SVGIG (reference sequence). The CDR3 sequence: CAYDRVTNYGYTF. CDR3 coding DNA: TGTGCCTACGACAGGGTTACCAACTATGGCTACACCTTC.

The chain combines TRBV19 with TRBJ1-1; D might be TRBD1 (6 bases). V lost 4 bases and J lost 0, with 9 bases in between. CDR1 is LNHDA, CDR2 SQIVND, per germline (reference sequence). The CDR3 totals 14 residues. The CDR3 here is CASSTQGMNTEAFF. The CDR3 DNA is TGTGCCAGTAGTACACAGGGTATGAACACTGAAGCTTTCTTT.

The chain employs TRBV5-8 and TRBJ1-1; TRBD1 matches 7 bases. The junction had 3 bases not matched to a gene; V was cut back by 4 bases and J by 0 bases. Germline V gene sequence: CDR1 SGHTS, CDR2 YDEGEE. This CDR3 is 14 amino acids long. The CDR3, as DNA: TGTGCCAGCAGCCCCAGGGGGTTGAACACTGAAGCTTTCTTT. It encodes CASSPRGLNTEAFF. The whole variable domain, remainder taken from reference TRBV5-8 and TRBJ1-1, is EAGVTQSPTHLIKTRGQQATLRCSPISGHTSVYWYQQALGLGLQFLLWYDEGEERNRGNFPPRFSGRQFPNYSSELNVNALELEDSALYLCASSPRGLNTEAFFGQGTRLTVV.

The chain links TRBV11-3 to TRBJ2-2, with D unresolved. With 4 bases removed from V and 3 bases from J, the gap between germline ends came to 9 bases. This CDR3 comprises 14 residues. Germline CDR1 reads SGHNT; CDR2 reads YENEEA. The CDR3 loop reads CASSSHSYTGELFF. The CDR3 DNA reads TGTGCCAGCAGCTCCCACAGTTACACCGGGGAGCTGTTTTTT. The full variable domain, its missing parts supplied by reference TRBV11-3 and TRBJ2-2, is EAGVVQSPRYKIIEKKQPVAFWCNPISGHNTLYWYLQNLGQGPELLIRYENEEAVDDSQLPKDRFSAERLKGVDSTLKIQPAELGDSAVYLCASSSHSYTGELFFGEGSRLTVL.

The chain employs TRBV19 and TRBJ1-1, with 7 nucleotides matching TRBD1. The CDR3 length is 14 residues. Losses at the gene ends were 3 bases for V and 1 base for J; bases not matched to a gene: 2. Per the germline V gene, CDR1 is LNHDA and CDR2 is SQIVND (reference sequence). The CDR3 here is CASSMGQQNTEAFF. The CDR3 DNA reads TGTGCCAGTAGTATGGGACAGCAGAACACTGAAGCTTTCTTT.

The chain couples TRBV5-8 to TRBJ1-5, with D hard to call. The CDR3 has 17 residues. The V end was cut by 2 bases, the J end by 1 base, with 16 bases between. Germline CDR1 reads SGHTS; CDR2 reads YDEGEE. In DNA, the CDR3 is TGTGCCAGCAGCTTCTTTACAGTATTAGAGAGCAATCAGCCCCAGCATTTT. Translated, it gives CASSFFTVLESNQPQHF.

V is TRBV9 and J is TRBJ2-2, with TRBD2 matching 7 bases. J gave up 1 base and V 1 base, and 7 bases lay outside the gene matches. CDR3 length: 17 amino acids. Germline CDR1 is SGDLS and CDR2 is YYNGEE. The CDR3 nucleotides read TGTGCCAGCAGCGTAAGGATAGTAGCGGGGAACACCGGGGAGCTGTTTTTT. It codes for CASSVRIVAGNTGELFF.

This chain joins TRBV11-3 and TRBJ2-2; TRBD2 matches 10 bases. Germline V gives CDR1 SGHNT, CDR2 YENEEA. Losses at the gene ends were 4 bases for V and 10 bases for J; bases not matched to a gene: 12. CDR3 length: 16 amino acids. The CDR3 here is CASSSSGLAAGVELFF. The CDR3 DNA reads as TGTGCCAGCAGCTCTAGTGGACTAGCGGCCGGGGTGGAGCTGTTTTTT.

The chain links TRBV10-3 to TRBJ2-4, with 12 bases that match TRBD1. The CDR3 covers 13 residues. V trimming: 6 bases; J trimming: 7 bases; junction bases outside the gene matches: 1. Germline V gene sequence: CDR1 ENHRY, CDR2 SYGVKD. For the CDR3, the DNA is TGTGCCATCAGGGGACAGGGGGCGAACATTCAGTACTTC. Amino acids: CAIRGQGANIQYF.

The count of this clone is one. This sequence joins TRBV5-6 and TRBJ1-6; no firm D call. In germline, CDR1 is SGHDT, CDR2 YYEEEE. The V end lost 0 bases, the J end lost 3 bases, and 10 bases lay between the germline ends. This CDR3 comprises 16 residues. As DNA, the CDR3 is TGTGCCAGCAGCTTGGGATTGATAGTCTATAATTCACCCCTCCACTTT. Its protein is CASSLGLIVYNSPLHF.

The chain combines TRBV11-3 with TRBJ2-2; D perhaps matches TRBD1 (6 bases). The germline V and J ends were trimmed by 0 bases and 6 bases, with 14 bases remaining between them. Germline loops: CDR1 SGHNT, CDR2 YENEEA. This CDR3 is built from 16 residues. The CDR3 nucleotides are TGTGCCAGCAGCTTAGAGGGGGCAAGTCGGGCCGGGGAGCTGTTTTTT. This translates into CASSLEGASRAGELFF.

This sequence joins TRBV10-3 and TRBJ2-2; 7 bases line up with TRBD1. This CDR3 region has 15 residues. Unmatched junction bases numbered 8, after V lost 5 bases and J lost 5 bases. The germline V gene encodes CDR1 ENHRY and CDR2 SYGVKD. In DNA form, the CDR3 reads TGTGCCATCAGTCCCGAGGACAGGTCGACCGGGGAGCTGTTTTTT. Encoded protein: CAISPEDRSTGELFF.